The 2 T cell receptor beta chains given below trace back to one sample, sequenced in a study of T cell responses to AZD1222 COVID-19 vaccine (dated by TCRdb to about 2021). Sample time point, as interpreted from the label and publication: about 28 days (+/-7) after the second vaccine dose. Library preparation was by the immunoSEQ multiplex PCR assay. TCRdb obtained this table from immuneACCESS and retained in-frame rearrangements with V and J assigned. These tables miss some clones; where compared with another copy, unresolved V genes account for less than half of the shortfall, and the remainder is unexplained. The sample includes roughly 96,000 clones, with 88% observed a single time. The ten largest clones take up about 12% of the sample. The input for sequencing was peripheral blood, taken 28 days after the second AZD1222 dose. The receptors here all came from an adult who received the AZD1222 COVID-19 vaccine.

This clone was seen only a few times. The chain has TRBV4-1 and TRBJ2-4; perhaps TRBD2 as D (6 bases). Trimming left V 0 bases short and J 1 base short, with 22 bases between. The CDR3 sequence is 20 residues long. Per the germline V gene, CDR1 is MGHRA and CDR2 is YSYEKL. CDR3 coding DNA: TGCGCCAGCAGCCAAGATTTCACCCTCGAACGGGAGAGGGCCAAAAACATTCAGTACTTC. It codes for CASSQDFTLERERAKNIQYF.

This rearrangement joins TRBV5-6 to TRBJ1-5; D possibly corresponds to TRBD1 (5 bases). The germline gives CDR1 SGHDT, CDR2 YYEEEE. The CDR3 consists of 14 residues. Trimming took 1 base from V and 5 from J, leaving 10 bases between them. In DNA, the CDR3 is TGTGCCAGCAGCTTGTCAGGGTGGGATCAGCCCCAGCATTTT. Amino acids: CASSLSGWDQPQHF.